This T cell receptor (beta chain) was identified in a study of T cell changes during pregnancy in multiple sclerosis. CDR3 size: 15 residues. Germline CDR1 and CDR2: SGHRS and YFSETQ. Trimming stripped 4 bases from V and 5 bases from J, with 18 bases between. The method was immunoSEQ multiplex PCR; TCRdb's version includes in-frame clones alone and lacks a portion of them. The sample has around 30,000 clones, 80% to 90% seen once; the top ten hold about 6.9%. This chain connects TRBV5-1 to TRBJ1-2, with D possibly being TRBD1 (5 bases). The sequence was collected from a female donor with multiple sclerosis, enrolled in a pregnancy study. The sequencing here drew on CD8+ T cells from peripheral blood mononuclear cells, taken in the second trimester of pregnancy. DNA of the CDR3: TGCGCCAGCAGCCCACTCCAGGGTTCCGAATATGGCTACACCTTC. This translates into CASSPLQGSEYGYTF.